The 9 T cell receptor beta chains reported below all come from one sample, sequenced in a study of PD-L1 blockade in urothelial cancer. Clones were read by immunoSEQ multiplex PCR, and TCRdb kept only the in-frame ones, dropping some. The sample consists of around 120,000 clones, approximately 85% of them appearing once. The input for sequencing was PBMCs, taken around atezolizumab (anti-PD-L1) treatment. The source of these receptors is a man aged 45-65 years with urothelial cancer.

This rearrangement joins TRBV28 to TRBJ1-5; no clear D gene. CDR1 and CDR2 (germline): MDHEN, SYDVKM. V was trimmed by 2 bases and J by 7 bases, leaving 9 bases between them. This CDR3 is 13 amino acids long. The CDR3 loop is CASSLARNQPQHF. In DNA, the CDR3 is TGTGCCAGCAGTTTAGCCAGAAACCAGCCCCAGCATTTT.

CDR3 bases: TGTGCCAGCAGCTTCGTACTAGCCAAAAACATTCAGTACTTC. Translation gives CASSFVLAKNIQYF. The rearrangement links TRBV5-8 to TRBJ2-4, with D uncertain. The length of the CDR3 is 14 residues. Trimming removed 2 bases at V and 0 bases at J, with 6 bases between. Germline V lookup: CDR1 SGHTS, CDR2 YDEGEE.

This clone was recorded once. The chain combines TRBV5-6 with TRBJ2-7, with TRBD2 identical over 7 bases. Germline CDR1 is SGHDT and CDR2 is YYEEEE. Unmatched junction bases numbered 8, after V lost 3 bases and J lost 2 bases. This CDR3 contains 15 residues. The CDR3 sequence: CASSWGGEGAYEQYF. DNA for the CDR3: TGTGCCAGCAGCTGGGGGGGGGAAGGGGCCTACGAGCAGTACTTC.

The table lists this clone with a count of one. The J gene is TRBJ2-7, the V gene TRBV6-5, with D perhaps matching TRBD2 (6 bases). Trimming took off 7 bases at V and 0 bases at J, with 13 bases between the two ends. This CDR3 has 14 amino acids. From germline, CDR1 is MNHEY and CDR2 SVGAGI. The CDR3 coding sequence is TGTGCCAGCACCCGGGGGTGGAACTCCTACGAGCAGTACTTC. Protein: CASTRGWNSYEQYF.

Note on this clone: This specimen includes other DNA sequences encoding the same CDR3. The chain has TRBV18 and TRBJ2-7, with 12 bases lining up with TRBD2. Germline V gives CDR1 KGHSH, CDR2 LQKENI. Trimming removed 6 bases from V and 2 bases from J; junction bases left unmatched: 2. The CDR3 spans 14 residues. CDR3 DNA: TGTGCCAGCTCGCTAGCGGGAGGGCCCTACGAGCAGTACTTC. Its protein is CASSLAGGPYEQYF.

This chain joins TRBV7-3 and TRBJ2-1, with 13 bases that match TRBD2. Trimming removed 7 bases from V and 4 bases from J; junction bases left unmatched: 10. This CDR3 has 17 amino acids. Per the germline V gene, CDR1 is SGHTA and CDR2 is FQGTGA. CDR3 in amino acids: CASNPWTSGSLYNEQFF. The CDR3 region has the DNA TGTGCCAGCAACCCGTGGACTAGCGGGAGTCTGTACAATGAGCAGTTCTTC.

This clone came up once. This rearrangement joins TRBV19 to TRBJ2-2; D perhaps matches TRBD1 (6 bases). The CDR3 contains 15 residues. V was shortened by 1 base and J by 7 bases, with 13 bases between the two germline ends. Germline CDR1 is LNHDA and CDR2 is SQIVND (reference sequence). CDR3 sequence: CASSIVGASHGELFF. CDR3 DNA sequence: TGTGCCAGTAGTATAGTGGGGGCCTCGCACGGGGAGCTGTTTTTT.

The chain has TRBV6-5 and TRBJ2-5, with 15 bases that match TRBD2. J gave up 2 bases and V 6 bases, and 1 base lay outside the gene matches. The V gene's germline CDR1 is MNHEY and CDR2 SVGAGI. The CDR3 is made up of 15 amino acids. CDR3 nucleotide sequence: TGTGCCAGCAGAGGACTAGCGGGAGGGCAAGAGACCCAGTACTTC. Its translation is CASRGLAGGQETQYF.

Remarks on this clone: Sequence at one end of the junction differs from germline and may be a read error. The V call is TRBV9, the J call TRBJ1-3; 8 nucleotides agree with TRBD1. The V gene's germline CDR1 is SGDLS and CDR2 YYNGEE. This CDR3 contains 15 residues. The CDR3 loop reads CASSPNPGTGKTLSF. The CDR3 coding sequence is TGTGCCAGCAGCCCGAACCCCGGGACAGGAAAAACCCTATCATTT.